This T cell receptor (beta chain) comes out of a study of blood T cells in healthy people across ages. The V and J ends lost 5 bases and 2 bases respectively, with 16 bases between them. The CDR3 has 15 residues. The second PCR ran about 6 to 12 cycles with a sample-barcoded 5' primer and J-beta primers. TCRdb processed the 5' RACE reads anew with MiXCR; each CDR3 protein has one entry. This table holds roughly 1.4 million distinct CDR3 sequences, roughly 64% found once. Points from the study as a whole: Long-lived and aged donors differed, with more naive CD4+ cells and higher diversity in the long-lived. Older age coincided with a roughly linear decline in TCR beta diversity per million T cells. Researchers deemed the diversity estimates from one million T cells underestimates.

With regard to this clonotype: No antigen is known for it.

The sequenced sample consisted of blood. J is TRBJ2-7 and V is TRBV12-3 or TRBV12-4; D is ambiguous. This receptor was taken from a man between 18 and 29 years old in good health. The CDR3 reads CASSDRGVGAYEQYF. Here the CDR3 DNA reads TGTGCCAGCAGTGACCGCGGAGTGGGTGCCTACGAGCAGTACTTC.